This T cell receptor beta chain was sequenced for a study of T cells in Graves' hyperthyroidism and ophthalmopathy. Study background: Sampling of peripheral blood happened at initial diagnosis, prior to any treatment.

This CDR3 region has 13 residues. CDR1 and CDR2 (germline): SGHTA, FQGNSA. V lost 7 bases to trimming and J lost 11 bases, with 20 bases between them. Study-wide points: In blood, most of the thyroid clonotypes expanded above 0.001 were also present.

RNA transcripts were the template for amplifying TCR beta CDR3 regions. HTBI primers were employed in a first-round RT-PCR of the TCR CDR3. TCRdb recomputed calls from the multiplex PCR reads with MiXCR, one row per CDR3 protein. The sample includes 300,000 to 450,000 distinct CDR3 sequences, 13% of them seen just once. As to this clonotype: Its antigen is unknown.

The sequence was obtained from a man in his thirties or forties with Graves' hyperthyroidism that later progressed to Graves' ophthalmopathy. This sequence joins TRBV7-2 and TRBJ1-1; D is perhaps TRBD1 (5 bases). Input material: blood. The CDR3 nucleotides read TGTGCCAGCACCAAGGGGCGCGGGCTCGGTGCTTTCTTT. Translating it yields CASTKGRGLGAFF.